This passage covers 15 T cell receptor beta chains from one sample sequenced in a study of CD8 T cells in ankylosing spondylitis. Whole-study results and caveats: One TCR beta motif, made up of fewer than 10 highly homologous variants, appeared characteristic of ankylosing spondylitis blood.

TCRdb ran MiXCR on the 5' RACE reads and lists one entry per CDR3 protein. The sample carries around 770,000 distinct CDR3 sequences, roughly 20% recorded once. Their antigen targets remain unknown. Sequencing was carried out using blood, either unsorted or a sorted T cell fraction (not recorded which). All receptors derive from a male donor with ankylosing spondylitis.

The chain couples TRBV27 to TRBJ2-7; 9 bases are shared with TRBD2. Per germline, CDR1 MNHEY and CDR2 SMNVEV (reference sequence). The CDR3 length is 15 residues. V lost 5 bases, J lost 4 bases, and 9 bases stayed unmatched. CDR3 sequence reads: CASSDIAGDLYEQYF. The DNA for the CDR3 is TGTGCCAGCAGTGACATAGCGGGAGATCTATACGAGCAGTACTTC.

V gene TRBV19 combines with J gene TRBJ2-3, with 7 bases that match TRBD2. The junction had 21 bases not matched to a gene; V was cut back by 4 bases and J by 2 bases. The CDR3 totals 20 residues. Germline-derived CDR1 and CDR2 are LNHDA and SQIVND (reference sequence). CDR3 nucleotides: TGTGCCAGTAGTACCTCGACTTGCGGGAGTATCCGCCGAATCACAGATACGCAGTATTTT. It specifies CASSTSTCGSIRRITDTQYF.

The chain couples TRBV12-3 or TRBV12-4 to TRBJ1-4; a weak D match, TRBD1 (5 bases). The CDR3 is 15 residues long. Between the trimmed V and J ends, which lost 5 bases and 0 bases, there was a span of 10 bases. CDR3 DNA sequence: TGTGCCAGCAGTCCATGGGGCGCAACTAATGAAAAACTGTTTTTT. Translating it yields CASSPWGATNEKLFF.

The V gene is TRBV6-1, the J gene TRBJ2-3, with TRBD2 matching 8 bases. V was clipped by 5 bases and J by 6 bases; unmatched bases: 7. CDR3 length equals 14 residues. Germline V gene data show CDR1 as MNHNS and CDR2 as SASEGT. The CDR3 region has the DNA TGTGCCAGCAGTATCCGGACTAGCTGGGATACGCAGTATTTT. Amino acid sequence: CASSIRTSWDTQYF.

The chain combines TRBV6-1 with TRBJ1-1, with D perhaps matching TRBD1 (6 bases). Germline values: CDR1 MNHNS, CDR2 SASEGT. V lost 6 bases, J lost 0 bases, and 20 bases lay in between. The length of the CDR3 is 17 residues. As DNA, the CDR3 is TGTGCCAGCAGACCAACAGGGTCCCCCAGTGTGAACACTGAAGCTTTCTTT. Its protein is CASRPTGSPSVNTEAFF.

The table lists this clonotype with a few counts. The chain carries TRBV7-9 and TRBJ2-3; D is possibly TRBD2 (5 bases). The CDR3 runs to 17 residues. Trimming stripped 5 bases from V and 0 bases from J, with 18 bases between. Looked up from germline, CDR1 is SEHNR and CDR2 is FQNEAQ (reference sequence). As DNA, the CDR3 is TGTGCCAGCAGCGCCCCGGACGAATGGACTAGCACAGATACGCAGTATTTT. The encoded protein is CASSAPDEWTSTDTQYF.

The chain joins TRBV20-1 to TRBJ1-1; D is uncertain. CDR1 is DFQATT and CDR2 is SNEGSKA in the germline V gene (reference sequence). Trimming cost V 6 bases and J 7 bases, with 9 bases left between them. This CDR3 region has 10 residues. CDR3 DNA: TGCAGTGCCCAAACCAGTGAAGCTTTCTTT. Its protein is CSAQTSEAFF.

The table lists this clonotype with a few counts. V is TRBV15 and J is TRBJ2-2; possible D gene TRBD1, 6 bases. CDR1 is LNHNV, CDR2 YYDKDF, per germline (reference sequence). The ends were cut back, 1 base at V and 3 bases at J, with 9 bases in the middle. The CDR3 covers 15 residues. The CDR3 bases are TGTGCCACCAGCAGAGGGGGGCCCTACACCGGGGAGCTGTTTTTT. It translates to CATSRGGPYTGELFF.

The chain recombines TRBV27 with TRBJ2-1; 9 nucleotides align to TRBD2. CDR3 length equals 19 residues. After removal of 3 bases from V and 5 bases from J, the junction contained 17 bases not matched to a gene. Germline V lookup: CDR1 MNHEY, CDR2 SMNVEV (reference sequence). CDR3 DNA sequence: TGTGCCAGCAGTTTCCGTAGTAGCGGGAGATCCAAGCTAAACAATGAGCAGTTCTTC. This sequence encodes CASSFRSSGRSKLNNEQFF.

The gene calls are TRBV6-2 or TRBV6-3 and TRBJ2-5, with 7 bases aligning to TRBD2. CDR1 is MNHEY and CDR2 is SVGEGT in the germline V gene. J lost 2 bases, V lost 2 bases, and 2 bases had no gene match. CDR3 length equals 14 residues. CDR3 sequence (DNA): TGTGCCAGCAGTTACACGGGAGGACAAGAGACCCAGTACTTC. Protein: CASSYTGGQETQYF.

The chain recombines TRBV3-1 with TRBJ2-5, with a possible D match to TRBD2 (5 bases). CDR3 size: 17 residues. V lost 7 bases and J lost 1, with 22 bases in between. CDR1 LGHDT and CDR2 YNNKEL come from the germline V gene (reference sequence). The CDR3 protein is CASNTAGGRWAQETQYF. The DNA of the CDR3 is TGTGCCAGCAATACCGCCGGCGGGCGGTGGGCCCAAGAGACCCAGTACTTC.

This clonotype showed up just a few times. The chain employs TRBV7-3 and TRBJ2-7; tentatively, D is TRBD1 (5 bases). CDR3 length: 13 amino acids. V lost 0 bases to trimming and J lost 6 bases, with 9 bases between them. Germline CDR1 and CDR2: SGHTA and FQGTGA. The DNA of the CDR3 is TGTGCCAGCAGCTTAACGGGGCCCAGCGAGCAGTACTTC. Protein sequence: CASSLTGPSEQYF.

The V and J genes are TRBV10-3 and TRBJ1-1; TRBD1 matches at 8 bases. The trim removed 2 bases at V and 0 bases at J, leaving 2 bases unmatched. The germline V gene encodes CDR1 ENHRY and CDR2 SYGVKD. This CDR3 region has 15 residues. The CDR3 coding sequence is TGTGCCATCAGTGAGGGGACAGGCATGAACACTGAAGCTTTCTTT. Amino acids: CAISEGTGMNTEAFF.

Notes on this clonotype: One end of the junction does not line up with germline, which may come from a read error. The chain carries TRBV12-3 or TRBV12-4 and TRBJ2-7, with D uncertain. The CDR3 totals 14 residues. DNA for the CDR3: TGTGCCAGCAGTTTAGTATTGGGGATCTACGAGGAGTACTTC. Translation: CASSLVLGIYEEYF.

This clonotype was seen a handful of times. The V call is TRBV9, the J call TRBJ1-1, with D tentatively TRBD1 (6 bases). Trimming cost V 3 bases and J 3 bases, with 12 bases left between them. Germline V gives CDR1 SGDLS, CDR2 YYNGEE. This CDR3 has 14 residues. The CDR3 nucleotides are TGTGCCAGCAGCGAGGGGGGTTCCGACACTGAAGCTTTCTTT. This sequence encodes CASSEGGSDTEAFF.